This T cell receptor (beta chain) derives from a study of T cells in Graves' hyperthyroidism and ophthalmopathy (dated by TCRdb to between 2018 and 2021). Study-wide context: A discovery cohort of fewer than 110 patients, 43 with Graves' ophthalmopathy and 55 to 60 with stable Graves' hyperthyroidism, was used to find distinguishing TCR V-J signatures. The approximately 100 discovery patients were randomly divided into training and test sets at a 7:3 ratio. In addition, the study compared T-cell repertoires in thyroid tissue and in blood from about six Graves' hyperthyroidism patients. TCR Vbeta CDR3 sequencing of 140 or so peripheral blood samples (around 45 ophthalmopathy, 75 to 85 hyperthyroidism and roughly 17 progressor patients) is reported in the paper. Once sampling was done, hyperthyroidism patients were given methimazole at a starting dose of 30 mg daily, whereas ophthalmopathy patients were given high-dose intravenous methylprednisolone. Prospective prediction of ophthalmopathy was tested in an independent validation cohort of 18 to 20 hyperthyroidism patients and some 17 patients who later progressed to ophthalmopathy. The full study reports these points: No statistical method was used to fix the sample size in advance, and group allocation was not hidden from the investigators. During validation, the model predicted progression to ophthalmopathy a median of around 7 months ahead of onset, with around 71% sensitivity and under 85% specificity. Most expanded thyroid clonotypes (frequency above 0.001) were also detected in blood, suggesting blood repertoires may reflect thyroid immune responses. A model built on a 13 V-J signature distinguished ophthalmopathy from stable hyperthyroidism, reaching 85% to 90% sensitivity and under 84% specificity in cross-validation and 80%/75% in testing.

Amplification of TCR beta CDR3 regions was carried out from RNA transcripts. A first-round RT-PCR of the TCR CDR3 used the HTBI primer set with the Qiagen OneStep RT-PCR kit. The libraries were constructed in a second round of multiplex PCR and then size-selected and purified. Paired-end sequencing of the libraries was performed with 100 bp reads on an Illumina HiSeq2000. The study's own analysis went as follows. SOAPnuke was used to process the raw data, removing reads that contained adapters or uncalled bases, had a mean Phred below 15, or lacked an exact match to the constant primer or identifier. High-quality paired reads were merged with COPE v1.2.5, and unique nucleotide sequences were defined as clonotypes. MiTCR v1.1 was used to align clonotypes to the IMGT TRBV, TRBD and TRBJ reference segments. The analysis was restricted to V-J combinations with a frequency above 0.0001, which together covered approximately 99% of the repertoires. The TCS score was defined as F50 (clonal expansion) divided by E x V (chaos), with BLOSUM62-based TCRdist calculated between CDR3 peptides within each V-J. Welch's t-statistics and random forest reduced roughly 540 V-J features to 10 to 15, which were used in a naive Bayes classifier (R e1071). The similarity between thyroid and blood repertoires was quantified using the Morisita-Horn index. The raw public data were reprocessed by TCRdb itself: fastp quality trimming at Q25, MiXCR clonotype calling, in-frame beta chains only. Duplicate CDR3 protein sequences are folded into a single record with the most common DNA and genes. The V and J calls and clone size are TCRdb's, not the authors'. In all, the sample holds around 620,000 distinct CDR3 sequences, and about 43% of those were seen once. The ten largest clonotypes hold 19% of the sample.

The study excluded patients with uncontrolled infections, other autoimmune diseases, pregnancy or lactation. Diagnoses were based on clinical symptoms, serum thyroxine and TRAb, thyroid ultrasound and orbital computed tomography. Total RNA was extracted with Trizol reagent, and quality was checked on an Agilent 2100 Bioanalyzer. As encoded in the germline V gene, CDR1 is ENHRY while CDR2 is SYGVKD. V sheds 5 bases and J sheds 6 bases, leaving 7 bases between their ends. Inclusive of the bounding cysteine and phenylalanine, the CDR3 is 11 residues long. CDR3 DNA is the only sequence kept; it has 33 bases, read in frame from the first base. As concerns this clonotype: It lacks a known antigen. Within one base of it there is no much larger clone, and no base qualities were kept.

This receptor was taken from an adult woman with Graves' disease, either hyperthyroidism or ophthalmopathy (not recorded which). Sequencing input: peripheral blood or thyroid tissue (not recorded which). The chain uses TRBV10-3 and TRBJ2-5; the D gene cannot be resolved reliably. The CDR3 protein sequence reads: CAISKGQTQYF. The DNA sequence follows: TGTGCCATCAGTAAGGGCCAGACCCAGTACTTC.